Sequencing of this T cell receptor (beta chain) was carried out in a study of blood T cell repertoires in COVID-19. Study as a whole: Specimens from acute and convalescent COVID-19 originated in the United States, Italy and Spain. In each case, the material was cDNA or gDNA derived from T cells, B-cell-depleted T cells, or PBMCs.

Authors' methods: Amplification from reference gene primers served as the basis for estimated nucleated cell counts. Some clones are missing from TCRdb's copy, which holds only in-frame ones; the method was immunoSEQ multiplex PCR. That table supplies the V and J calls and clone size; D and trimming were determined from the DNA. The profile shows tens of thousands of clones, about 91% of them singletons. In its sample, this clone was seen once. Germline trimming cut 4 bases from V and 1 base from J; bases unmatched to any gene: 1. Germline CDR1 reads LNHNV; CDR2 reads YYDKDF (reference sequence). This CDR3 contains 15 residues.

Sequencing used peripheral blood. This receptor was obtained from an elderly woman with acute or convalescent COVID-19. The rearrangement uses TRBV15 and TRBJ2-3; 11 bases agree with TRBD2. CDR3 residues: CATSNSGGGTDTQYF. For the CDR3, the DNA is TGTGCCACCAGCAATAGCGGGGGGGGCACAGATACGCAGTATTTT.